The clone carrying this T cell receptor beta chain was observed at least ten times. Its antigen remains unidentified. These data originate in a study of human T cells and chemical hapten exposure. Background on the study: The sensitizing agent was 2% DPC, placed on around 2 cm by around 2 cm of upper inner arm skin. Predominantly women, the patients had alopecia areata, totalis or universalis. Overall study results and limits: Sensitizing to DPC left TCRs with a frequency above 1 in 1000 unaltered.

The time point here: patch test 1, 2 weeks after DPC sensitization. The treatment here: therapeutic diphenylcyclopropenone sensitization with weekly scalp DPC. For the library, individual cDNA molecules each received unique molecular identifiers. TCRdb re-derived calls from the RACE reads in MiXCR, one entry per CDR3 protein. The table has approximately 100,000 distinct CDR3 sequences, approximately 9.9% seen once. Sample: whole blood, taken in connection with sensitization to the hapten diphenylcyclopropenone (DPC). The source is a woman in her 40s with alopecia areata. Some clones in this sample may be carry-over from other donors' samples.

CDR3 residues: CASSIASSGFYNEQFF. DNA of the CDR3: TGTGCCAGTAGTATAGCGTCTAGCGGCTTTTACAATGAGCAGTTCTTC. The chain has TRBV19 and TRBJ2-1, with 7 bases that match TRBD2. Trimming cost V 1 base and J 4 bases; bases outside gene matches: 7. This CDR3 comprises 16 residues. Germline lookup yields CDR1 LNHDA and CDR2 SQIVND (reference sequence).